This T cell receptor (beta chain) emerged from a study of blood T cell repertoires in COVID-19 (TCRdb year 2020). For the wider study: Samples from collaborators originated in the United States, Italy and Spain and spanned both the acute and convalescent phases of COVID-19. The repertoires were released in a freely available public database intended as a resource for research on the immune response to SARS-CoV-2. Samples came from the ongoing ImmuneRACE study (first 160 participants) plus 1,254 subjects from 6 global collaborators. The prospective study material was composed of cDNA or gDNA derived from T cells, B-cell-depleted T cells, or PBMCs. A de-identified subject ID, COVID-19 status, age in years and sex were almost always included in the sample metadata. HLA class I and class II types, where available, came from metadata supplied by the sample provider rather than from assay-based typing. Deeply sampled blood TCRbeta repertoires from subjects exposed to, actively infected with, or recovered from COVID-19 were included in the dataset.

At the junction V is shortened by 8 bases and J by 2 bases, with 6 bases in between. Inclusive of the bounding cysteine and phenylalanine, the CDR3 is 12 residues long. Solely the CDR3 DNA is kept, with 36 bases framed from the first base. Looking up the germline V gene yields CDR1 KGHDR and CDR2 SFDVKD. As concerns this clone: Its specific antigen is unknown. No base-level quality is on record; no much larger clone is a single base apart.

TCRbeta CDR3 regions were amplified from genomic DNA using the immunoSEQ Assay, a bias-controlled multiplex PCR. As for the authors' bioinformatics: Nucleated cell counts per sample were estimated from amplification of reference gene primers within the assay. To quantify the absolute abundance of each unique TCRbeta CDR3 rearrangement, sequence reads were collapsed and filtered. For each sample, productive Simpson clonality was calculated as the square root of Simpson's diversity index over productive rearrangements. Not all clones reach the TCRdb copy of this immuneACCESS table, which keeps in-frame sequences only. Checked studies attribute under half of the gap to unresolved V genes and leave the rest unexplained. V and J calls and clone size are copied from that table; D and trimming were computed from the DNA. The sample records some 40,000 clones, roughly 80% of which are singletons. The ten most abundant clones make up 15% to 20% of the sample.

Summary of the overall study and its limitations: How much clinical and demographic metadata was included differed by source and by participant, and the metadata was provided uncurated.

The collaborating institutions used their own protocols to collect whole blood in K2EDTA tubes. For TCRbeta analysis, collaborators shipped samples in one of three forms: frozen whole blood, isolated PBMCs, or DNA extracted from either of those sample types. The chain joins TRBV24-1 to TRBJ1-3; the D gene remains uncertain. The sample taken for sequencing was peripheral blood. The TCR sequence derives from a man in his sixties or seventies with acute or convalescent COVID-19. This receptor carries the CDR3 CATILAGNTIYF. Here is the DNA: TGTGCCACCATTTTAGCTGGAAACACCATATATTTT.